One and the same sample provided the 7 T cell receptor beta chains below, sequenced in a study of control samples from healthy donors and cancer patients. Measured with immunoSEQ multiplex PCR; TCRdb has only the in-frame clones, and not every one. The table shows more than 85,000 clones, with roughly 90% occurring only once. Sample: PBMCs. The receptors originated from a woman aged 55-69 years with lung cancer.

The rearrangement links TRBV30 to TRBJ2-1, with D perhaps TRBD2 (6 bases). The V end was cut by 0 bases, the J end by 6 bases, with 24 bases between. This CDR3 is 18 amino acids long. The V gene's germline CDR1 is GTSNPN and CDR2 SVGIG (reference sequence). CDR3 coding DNA: TGTGCCTGGAGTGTTCGTAGTAGCGGCCTGAGACAAGTCAATGAGCAGTTCTTC. Its translation: CAWSVRSSGLRQVNEQFF.

The chain couples TRBV12-3 or TRBV12-4 to TRBJ2-7; D not certain. This CDR3 spans 11 amino acids. Trimming left V 6 bases short and J 5 bases short, with 8 bases between. For the CDR3, the DNA is TGTGCCAGCAGCATGGCCCACGAGCAGTACTTC. It translates to CASSMAHEQYF.

Here the CDR3 reads CASGIGLGEQYF. The CDR3 DNA reads TGTGCCAGCGGTATTGGATTGGGAGAGCAGTACTTC. V is TRBV27 and J is TRBJ2-7; D call uncertain. The CDR3 length is 12 residues. The germline V gene encodes CDR1 MNHEY and CDR2 SMNVEV (reference sequence). Trimming removed 8 bases from V and 7 bases from J, with 15 bases in between.

Concerning this clone itself: The same CDR3 is also encoded by other DNA sequences in this sample. The chain links TRBV6-4 to TRBJ1-5; 8 bases agree with TRBD1. V gave up 8 bases and J gave up 4 bases; unmatched junction bases: 7. The length of the CDR3 is 14 residues. Germline V gene lookup returns CDR1 MRHNA and CDR2 SNTAGT. CDR3 sequence (DNA): TGTGCCAGCCAGGGGGCCCATAGTAATCAGCCCCAGCATTTT. It translates to CASQGAHSNQPQHF.

J is TRBJ2-7 and V is TRBV4-3, with 8 positions matching TRBD2. V lost 5 bases, J lost 2 bases, and 5 bases stayed unmatched. The germline CDR1 and CDR2 sequences are LGHNA and YSLEER. The CDR3 loop spans 14 amino acids. The CDR3: CASSATSGAYEQYF. The CDR3 DNA follows: TGCGCCAGCAGCGCCACTAGCGGCGCCTACGAGCAGTACTTC.

This clone was seen only once. The V gene is TRBV5-1, the J gene TRBJ2-3; TRBD1 aligns across 8 bases. CDR1 and CDR2 (germline): SGHRS, YFSETQ. This CDR3 has 15 amino acids. J was trimmed by 3 bases and V by 4 bases; bases with no gene match: 7. The CDR3 sequence is CASSPGGGGTDTQYF. CDR3 coding DNA: TGCGCCAGCAGCCCAGGGGGCGGCGGGACAGATACGCAGTATTTT.

This clone occurred once. Different DNA sequences within this sample yield the same CDR3. This chain joins TRBV3-1 (or the pseudogene TRBV3-2) and TRBJ1-1; D not certain. Trimming stripped 1 base from V and 1 base from J, with 16 bases between. Germline V gene lookup returns CDR1 LGHDT and CDR2 YNNKEL (reference sequence). This CDR3 is 17 amino acids long. The CDR3 coding sequence is TGTGCCAGCAGCCAAGGGGCCGAAACCTCATCGAACACTGAAGCTTTCTTT. It yields the protein CASSQGAETSSNTEAFF.